These T cell receptor beta chains were read from a single sample in a study of blood T cell repertoires in COVID-19. Profiling relied on immunoSEQ multiplex PCR, and the TCRdb table lists in-frame clones only, not all of them. The data hold 60,000 to 65,000 clones, with roughly 80% observed a single time. The source material was peripheral blood. The receptor set was obtained from a man in his sixties with COVID-19, enrolled during active disease. CDR3s include the opening cysteine and the closing phenylalanine or tryptophan. The order of the fields is V gene, CDR3 protein.

V gene: TRBV29-1
CDR3 protein: CSVGASGESTQYF

V gene: TRBV19
CDR3 protein: CASSAPREKLFF

V gene: TRBV4-1
CDR3 protein: CASSPRARQETQYF

V gene: TRBV10-3
CDR3 protein: CATRTDGNEKLFF

V gene: TRBV5-1
CDR3 protein: CASSLVVDSHYGYTF

V gene: TRBV4-2
CDR3 protein: CASSQGTSGGPGDTQYF

V gene: TRBV18
CDR3 protein: CASSPTGGVSYEQYF

V gene: TRBV28
CDR3 protein: CASSPGTAGYGYTF

V gene: TRBV10-1
CDR3 protein: CASTSGTGELFF

V gene: TRBV4-1
CDR3 protein: CASSPQDSLPLYEQYF

V gene: TRBV6-1
CDR3 protein: CASSEPQGGGETQYF

V gene: TRBV29-1
CDR3 protein: CSVDSFSSGSYEQYF

V gene: TRBV19
CDR3 protein: CASTRDRGFYGYTF

V gene: TRBV3-1/TRBV3-2
CDR3 protein: CASSQDRPGEQFF

V gene: TRBV30
CDR3 protein: CAYLRDRVSGIGANVLTF

V gene: TRBV2
CDR3 protein: CASSDPSGGAGETQYF

V gene: TRBV6-5
CDR3 protein: CASRLTENTGELFF

V gene: TRBV7-3
CDR3 protein: CASSPGQGITDTQYF

V gene: TRBV7-9
CDR3 protein: CASRKPGTALNTEAFF

V gene: TRBV5-1
CDR3 protein: CASSLGGQGAETQYF

V gene: TRBV12-3/TRBV12-4
CDR3 protein: CASSPGGETQYF

V gene: TRBV11-2
CDR3 protein: CASGGAEETQYF

V gene: TRBV11-2
CDR3 protein: CASSLDSSGTQYF

V gene: TRBV29-1
CDR3 protein: CSVPGGGALGYTF

V gene: TRBV5-1
CDR3 protein: CASSLGRVYNEQFF

V gene: TRBV5-1
CDR3 protein: CASSAALRGTSPLHF